The table lists the clone carrying this TCR beta chain with many counts. Its antigen is currently unknown. The germline CDR1 and CDR2 sequences are SEHNR and FQNEAQ (reference sequence). The CDR3 has 13 residues. V was pared by 4 bases and J by 8 bases, with 14 bases between. These data belong to a study of T cells in Graves' hyperthyroidism and ophthalmopathy. Findings and limits, study-wide: Most clonotypes that expanded in the thyroid above 0.001 also showed up in blood.

Researchers took RNA transcripts and amplified the TCR beta CDR3 regions from them. When the TCR CDR3 underwent first-round RT-PCR, the HTBI primer set was used. Each CDR3 protein gets one entry after TCRdb re-called the multiplex PCR reads with MiXCR. The sample records 600,000 to 800,000 distinct CDR3 sequences, 30% to 40% being singletons. Sequences were obtained from blood. J is TRBJ1-2 and V is TRBV7-9, with D perhaps TRBD1 (5 bases). The receptor comes from a woman aged 35 to 49 with Graves' hyperthyroidism. The chain's CDR3 is CASSSGHPAGYTF. CDR3 DNA: TGTGCCAGCAGCTCTGGACACCCGGCAGGCTACACCTTC. Full variable domain (missing parts from reference TRBV7-9 and TRBJ1-2): DTGVSQNPRHKITKRGQNVTFRCDPISEHNRLYWYRQTLGQGPEFLTYFQNEAQLEKSRLLSDRFSAERPKGSFSTLEIQRTEQGDSAMYLCASSSGHPAGYTFGSGTRLTVV.